One and the same sample provided the 6 T cell receptor beta chains below, sequenced in a study of blood T cell repertoires in COVID-19. The assay was immunoSEQ multiplex PCR, and TCRdb's table has in-frame clones only and misses some. This sample has some 270,000 clones; roughly nine tenths occur once, and the top ten carry around 4.6%. Sequenced material: peripheral blood. Receptor source: a middle-aged woman who had recovered from COVID-19.

This rearrangement joins TRBV12-3 or TRBV12-4 to TRBJ1-2; D perhaps matches TRBD1 (6 bases). The CDR3 is 13 residues long. V shed 1 base and J shed 8 bases, with 11 bases lying between them. DNA for the CDR3: TGTGCCAGCAGTTTAGGGCAGGGGCGGGGCTACACCTTC. Translated, it gives CASSLGQGRGYTF.

This clone has just one count. The V and J genes are TRBV5-6 and TRBJ2-2; 15 bases align to TRBD2. The CDR3 spans 18 residues. V trimming: 3 bases; J trimming: 7 bases; junction bases outside the gene matches: 10. CDR1 SGHDT and CDR2 YYEEEE come from the germline V gene. CDR3 sequence (DNA): TGTGCCAGCAGCTCCGGGACTAGCGGGGGGTTGAGGAACGGGGAGCTGTTTTTT. Translating gives CASSSGTSGGLRNGELFF.

The genes are TRBV6-2 or TRBV6-3 and TRBJ2-5; D call uncertain. The germline V gene has CDR1 MNHEY and CDR2 SVGEGT. V was trimmed by 2 bases and J by 5 bases, leaving 6 bases between them. The CDR3 extends over 12 amino acids. The CDR3 reads CASSYPAETQYF. The DNA for the CDR3 is TGTGCCAGCAGTTACCCAGCGGAGACCCAGTACTTC.

This clone was detected a few times. The gene calls are TRBV9 and TRBJ1-2, with D hard to call. The CDR3 has 14 amino acids. Germline V lookup: CDR1 SGDLS, CDR2 YYNGEE. V was trimmed by 0 bases and J by 2 bases, leaving 8 bases between them. The CDR3 DNA follows: TGTGCCAGCAGCGTAGACAGCCCCAACTATGGCTACACCTTC. As protein: CASSVDSPNYGYTF.

This sequence joins TRBV7-2 and TRBJ1-5, with D perhaps TRBD1 (6 bases). Trimming removed 1 base at V and 0 bases at J, with 10 bases between. The CDR3 extends over 16 amino acids. Germline assignment: CDR1 SGHTA and CDR2 FQGNSA. This CDR3 is CASSLVTGNSNQPQHF. For the CDR3, the DNA is TGTGCCAGCAGCTTAGTGACAGGCAATAGCAATCAGCCCCAGCATTTT.

This clone has only one observation. One end of the junction varies from germline; a read error may be responsible. The chain employs TRBV10-3 and TRBJ1-6; D is ambiguous. Germline values: CDR1 ENHRY, CDR2 SYGVKD. The CDR3 totals 9 residues. CDR3 protein: CAISAYGDF. CDR3 bases: TGTGCCATCAGTGCCTACGGGGACTTT.